This TCR beta chain came from a study of blood T cell repertoires in COVID-19. Study-wide background: Spain, Italy and the United States supplied samples that represented acute and convalescent COVID-19. PBMCs, B-cell-depleted T cells, or T cells were the source of the cDNA or gDNA that made up the material.

Study processing details: Amplifying reference gene primers gave estimates of nucleated cell counts. Produced via immunoSEQ multiplex PCR; TCRdb's table is partial and in-frame only. V, J and clone size are taken as reported in that table, and D and trimming were inferred from the DNA itself. The sample has about 48,000 clones, about 86% seen once. The ends were cut back, 5 bases at V and 6 bases at J, with 12 bases in the middle. Germline values: CDR1 SGHDT, CDR2 YYEEEE. The CDR3 loop spans 12 amino acids. This chain joins TRBV5-6 and TRBJ2-7; D possibly corresponds to TRBD2 (5 bases). The TCR sequence derives from a human donor in a cohort sampled during active COVID-19. The source material was peripheral blood. The CDR3 here is CASRGVASEQYF. For the CDR3, the DNA is TGTGCCAGCAGGGGAGTAGCCTCCGAGCAGTACTTC.